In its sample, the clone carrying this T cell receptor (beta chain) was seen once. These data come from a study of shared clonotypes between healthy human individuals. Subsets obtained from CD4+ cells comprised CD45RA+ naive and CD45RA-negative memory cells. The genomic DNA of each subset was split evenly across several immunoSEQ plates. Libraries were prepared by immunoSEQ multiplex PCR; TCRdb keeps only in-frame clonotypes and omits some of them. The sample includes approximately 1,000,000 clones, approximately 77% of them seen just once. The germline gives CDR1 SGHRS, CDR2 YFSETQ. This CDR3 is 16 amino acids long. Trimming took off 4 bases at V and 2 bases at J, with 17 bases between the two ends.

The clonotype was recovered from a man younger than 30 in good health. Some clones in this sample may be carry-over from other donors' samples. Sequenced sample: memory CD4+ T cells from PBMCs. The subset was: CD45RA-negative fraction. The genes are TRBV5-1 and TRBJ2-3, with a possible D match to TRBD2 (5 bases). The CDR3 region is CASSPGLEKTTDTQYF. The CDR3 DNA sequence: TGCGCCAGCAGCCCTGGACTGGAAAAGACCACAGATACGCAGTATTTT.